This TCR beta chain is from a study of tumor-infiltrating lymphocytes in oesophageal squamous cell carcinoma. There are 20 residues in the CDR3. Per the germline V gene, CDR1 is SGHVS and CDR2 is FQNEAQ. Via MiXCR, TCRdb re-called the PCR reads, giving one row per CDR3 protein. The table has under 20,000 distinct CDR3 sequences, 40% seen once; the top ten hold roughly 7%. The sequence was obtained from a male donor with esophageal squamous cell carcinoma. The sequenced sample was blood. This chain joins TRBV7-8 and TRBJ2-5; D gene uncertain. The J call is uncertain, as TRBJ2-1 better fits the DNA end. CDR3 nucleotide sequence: TGTGCCAGCAGCTTAGCGTATCCGACGGGCCAAGGTGACAACTACAATGAGCAGTTCTTC. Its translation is CASSLAYPTGQGDNYNEQFF.